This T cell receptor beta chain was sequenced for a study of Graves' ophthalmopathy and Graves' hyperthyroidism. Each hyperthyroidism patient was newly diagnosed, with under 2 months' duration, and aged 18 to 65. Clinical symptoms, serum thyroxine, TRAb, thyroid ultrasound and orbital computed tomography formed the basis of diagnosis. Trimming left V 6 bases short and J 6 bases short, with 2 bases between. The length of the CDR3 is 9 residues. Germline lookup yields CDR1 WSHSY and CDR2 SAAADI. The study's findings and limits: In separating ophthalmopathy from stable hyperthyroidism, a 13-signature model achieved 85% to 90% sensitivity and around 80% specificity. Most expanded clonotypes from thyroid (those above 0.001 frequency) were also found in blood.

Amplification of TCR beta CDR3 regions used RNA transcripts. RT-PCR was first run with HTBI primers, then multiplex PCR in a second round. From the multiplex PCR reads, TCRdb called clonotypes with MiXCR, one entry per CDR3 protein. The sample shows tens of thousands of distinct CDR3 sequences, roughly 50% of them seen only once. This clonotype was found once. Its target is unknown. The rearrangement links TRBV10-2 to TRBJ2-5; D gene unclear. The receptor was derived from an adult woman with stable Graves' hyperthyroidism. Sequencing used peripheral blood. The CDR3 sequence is CASRQTQYF. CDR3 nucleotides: TGCGCCAGCAGACAGACCCAGTACTTC.